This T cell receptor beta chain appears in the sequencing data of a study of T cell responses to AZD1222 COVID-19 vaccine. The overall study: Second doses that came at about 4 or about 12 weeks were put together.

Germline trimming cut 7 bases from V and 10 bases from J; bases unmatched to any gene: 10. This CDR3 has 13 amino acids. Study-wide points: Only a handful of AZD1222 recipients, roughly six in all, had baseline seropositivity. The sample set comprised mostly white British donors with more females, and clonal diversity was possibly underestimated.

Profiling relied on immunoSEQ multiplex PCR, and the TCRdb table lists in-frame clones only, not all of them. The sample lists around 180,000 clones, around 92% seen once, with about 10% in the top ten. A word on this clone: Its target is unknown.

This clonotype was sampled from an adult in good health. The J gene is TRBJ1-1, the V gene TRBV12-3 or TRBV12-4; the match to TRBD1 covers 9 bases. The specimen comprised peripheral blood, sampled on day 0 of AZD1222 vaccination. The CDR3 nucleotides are TGTGCCAGCACCCTCGGACAGGGGACTAGAGCTTTCTTT. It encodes CASTLGQGTRAFF.